This T cell receptor (beta chain) originates from a study of shared T cell receptors in the human thymus. Produced via immunoSEQ multiplex PCR; TCRdb's table is partial and in-frame only. The profile shows hundreds of thousands of clones, over 75% of them singletons. V dropped 0 bases and J dropped 0; count of bases not matched to a gene: 17. The CDR3 is 21 amino acids. Germline V lookup: CDR1 SGDLS, CDR2 YYNGEE. The data were also submitted as part of a second study, on human thymus T cells. This second report adds: Donors were healthy Finnish infants having corrective surgery for congenital heart defects. Thymus specimens were resections from corrective heart surgery. Repertoires from thymus and blood appeared to show biased V and J gene usage. Related research described thymic repertoires that were highly overlapping among unrelated individuals.

This sequence was found in a boy younger than two with a congenital heart defect. The chain links TRBV9 to TRBJ2-7; 11 bases agree with TRBD2. The sample was thymocytes. The chain's CDR3 is CASSVVFAGRRLAGPSYEQYF. In DNA, the CDR3 is TGTGCCAGCAGCGTAGTGTTTGCGGGGAGAAGACTAGCGGGGCCCTCCTACGAGCAGTACTTC.